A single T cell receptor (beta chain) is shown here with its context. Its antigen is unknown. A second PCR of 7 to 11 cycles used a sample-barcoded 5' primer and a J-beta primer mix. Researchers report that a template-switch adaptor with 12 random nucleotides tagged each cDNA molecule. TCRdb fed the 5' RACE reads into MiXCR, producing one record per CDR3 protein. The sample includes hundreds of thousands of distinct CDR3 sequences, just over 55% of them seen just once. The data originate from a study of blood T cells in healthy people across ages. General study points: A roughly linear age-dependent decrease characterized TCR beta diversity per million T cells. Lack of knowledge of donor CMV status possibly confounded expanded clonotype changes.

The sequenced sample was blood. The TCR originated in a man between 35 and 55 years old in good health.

CDR3 sequence reads: CSVIPTGVSSDTQYF. CDR3 sequence (DNA): TGCAGCGTCATACCCACAGGGGTTAGTTCAGATACGCAGTATTTT. The rearrangement uses TRBV29-1 and TRBJ2-3; 7 positions agree with TRBD1. Germline loops: CDR1 SQVTM, CDR2 ANQGSEA. Trimming took 6 bases from V and 4 from J; bases not matched to a gene: 13. There are 15 residues in the CDR3.